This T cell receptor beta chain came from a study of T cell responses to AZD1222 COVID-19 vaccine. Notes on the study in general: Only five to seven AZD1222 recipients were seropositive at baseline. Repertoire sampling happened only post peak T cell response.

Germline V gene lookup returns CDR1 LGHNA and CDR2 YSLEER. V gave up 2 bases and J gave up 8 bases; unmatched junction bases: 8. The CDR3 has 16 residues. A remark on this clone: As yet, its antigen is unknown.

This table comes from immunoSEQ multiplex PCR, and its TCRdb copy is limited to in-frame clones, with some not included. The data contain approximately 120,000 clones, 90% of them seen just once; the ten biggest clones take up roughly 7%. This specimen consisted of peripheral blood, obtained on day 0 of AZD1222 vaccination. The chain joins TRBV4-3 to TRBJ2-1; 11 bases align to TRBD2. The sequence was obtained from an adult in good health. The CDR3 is CASSQLAGGSADEQFF. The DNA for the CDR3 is TGCGCCAGCAGCCAACTAGCGGGAGGAAGTGCGGATGAGCAGTTCTTC.